This T cell receptor (beta chain) emerged from a study of OX40 agonist ivuxolimab in advanced cancers. As for the study in general: Every 2 weeks, ivuxolimab was infused into the patients intravenously at between 0.01 and 10 mg/kg. Around 40% of patients had received prior checkpoint inhibitor therapy. Two patients with cutaneous melanoma and one with hepatocellular carcinoma, three in total, showed partial responses. Findings and limits, study-wide: In CD8+ T cells, expanded clones were on average more numerous than in CD4+.

Profiling relied on immunoSEQ multiplex PCR, and the TCRdb table lists in-frame clones only, not all of them. The sample includes some 100,000 clones, under 90% of them seen just once. Trimming shortened V by 4 bases and J by 0 bases, and 8 bases separated the two germline ends. The germline V gene encodes CDR1 GTSNPN and CDR2 SVGIG (reference sequence). This CDR3 is built from 13 residues. Regarding this clone: Its antigen is undetermined.

V usage is TRBV30 and J usage is TRBJ2-3; D uncertain. Sequences were derived from CD4+ or CD8+ T cells sorted from blood, sampled in a trial of the OX40 agonist ivuxolimab. This clonotype was sampled from an adult with an advanced solid tumor such as melanoma, head and neck, liver or kidney cancer. The CDR3 region is CAWMADSTDTQYF. As DNA, the CDR3 is TGTGCCTGGATGGCCGACAGCACAGATACGCAGTATTTT.